This TCR beta chain appears in the sequencing data of a study of control samples from healthy donors and cancer patients. Assay used: immunoSEQ multiplex PCR; TCRdb lists only in-frame clones, some missing. The sample carries about 92,000 clones, approximately 82% recorded once. The CDR3 runs to 15 residues. The ends lost 1 base at V and 5 bases at J; junction bases unmatched: 0. Germline CDR1 reads MNHEY; CDR2 reads SVGAGI. The TCR sequence derives from a woman in her sixties in good health. V and J are TRBV6-5 and TRBJ2-2, with 11 bases that match TRBD2. What was sequenced was blood. The CDR3 protein is CASSYWTSGTGELFF. CDR3 DNA: TGTGCCAGCAGTTACTGGACTAGCGGGACCGGGGAGCTGTTTTTT.